This is a list of T cell receptor beta chains from one sample in a study of blood T cell repertoires in COVID-19. Using immunoSEQ multiplex PCR, the repertoire was profiled, and TCRdb retains in-frame clones only, with some absent. The top ten hold more than 3% of the sample, which has about 130,000 clones, about 80% seen once. The sequenced sample consisted of peripheral blood. The source is a woman aged 45 to 65 with acute or convalescent COVID-19. The CDR3 runs from the conserved cysteine through the conserved F or W. The order of the fields is V gene, clone size, J gene, D gene, CDR3 DNA, CDR3 protein. D genes are given only for firm matches. Only part of the rows carry a size: once, few, many, or a class if the clone is expanded.

TRBV27,NA,TRBJ1-1,TRBD1,TGTGCCAGCAGTCCCCGGACAGGGGGAAACACTGAAGCTTTCTTT,CASSPRTGGNTEAFF
TRBV7-9,NA,TRBJ2-1,NA,TGTGCCAGCAGCTCTACAGATCTCTACCCGTACAATGAGCAGTTCTTC,CASSSTDLYPYNEQFF
TRBV28,NA,TRBJ1-4,NA,TGTGCCAGCAGACCCATCAGGACTAGGAGGGAAAAACTGTTTTTT,CASRPIRTRREKLFF
TRBV28,NA,TRBJ1-5,NA,TGTGCCAGCGAGGGGGGGGATCAGCCCCAGCATTTT,CASEGGDQPQHF
TRBV2,NA,TRBJ1-2,TRBD1,TGTGCCAGCAGCCGCGATAGGACAGGGGGAAATTATTATGGCTACACCTTC,CASSRDRTGGNYYGYTF
TRBV21-1,NA,TRBJ1-1,NA,TGTGCCAGCAGCAAGGACAGGTATGAAGCTTTCTTT,CASSKDRYEAFF
TRBV7-9,NA,TRBJ2-7,NA,TGTGCCAGCAGCTTAGGTAGGGGCCACTACGAGCAGTACTTC,CASSLGRGHYEQYF
TRBV5-4,once,TRBJ1-2,NA,TGTGCCAGCAGCTTTCAGGGCTTTGGCTACACCTTC,CASSFQGFGYTF
TRBV10-3,NA,TRBJ2-1,NA,TGTGCCATAAGGGGACAAGAGTACAATGAGCAGTTCTTC,CAIRGQEYNEQFF
TRBV3-1/TRBV3-2,NA,TRBJ1-2,NA,TGTGCCAGCAGCCAGACAGTAACTACGTCGAGCTACACCTTC,CASSQTVTTSSYTF
TRBV7-8,NA,TRBJ2-5,NA,TGTGCCAGCAGCTTAGCGGAGCTCCCAGGGGAGACCCAGTACTTC,CASSLAELPGETQYF
TRBV11-3,NA,TRBJ2-2,NA,TGTGCCAGCAGCTTAAACAGGGCGGCCACCGGGGAGCTGTTTTTT,CASSLNRAATGELFF
TRBV5-1,NA,TRBJ2-2,NA,TGCGCCAGCTCGGAGGGGCAGGAGAACACCGGGGAGCTGTTTTTT,CASSEGQENTGELFF
TRBV6-5,NA,TRBJ1-3,NA,TGTGCCAGCTCTCGAGAATTAAACACCATATATTTT,CASSRELNTIYF
TRBV9,NA,TRBJ1-2,TRBD1,TGTGCCAGCAGCGTAAGCCGGGGACAGGGAATAAGTTATGGCTACACCTTC,CASSVSRGQGISYGYTF
TRBV28,once,TRBJ2-5,TRBD1,TGTGCCACCCGGGACAGGGGGCTGGAGACCCAGTACTTC,CATRDRGLETQYF
TRBV18,few,TRBJ2-3,NA,TGTGCCAGCTCACACAGAGAGTGGAGGTACTACACAGATACGCAGTATTTT,CASSHREWRYYTDTQYF
TRBV5-1,NA,TRBJ2-5,TRBD2,TGCGCCAGCAGCTTGCAGCCTAGCGGGGGGGAAGAGACCCAGTACTTC,CASSLQPSGGEETQYF
TRBV19,few,TRBJ1-2,NA,TGTGCCAGTACAGGGCTAGCTAACTATGGCTACACCTTC,CASTGLANYGYTF
TRBV5-6,NA,TRBJ2-3,NA,TGTGCCAGCAGCTCACAGTCTAGCACAGATACGCAGTATTTT,CASSSQSSTDTQYF
TRBV5-1,NA,TRBJ2-7,TRBD2,TGCGCCAGCAGCTTGCCCGGGACTAGCGGGAGTGTCCACGAGCAGTACTTC,CASSLPGTSGSVHEQYF
TRBV3-1/TRBV3-2,NA,TRBJ1-1,NA,TGTGCCAGCAGCCAAGATCAGGAAAACACTGAAGCTTTCTTT,CASSQDQENTEAFF
TRBV3-1/TRBV3-2,NA,TRBJ1-2,NA,TGTGCCAGCAGCCCACAGGGTTCCTATGGCTACACCTTC,CASSPQGSYGYTF
TRBV11-2,NA,TRBJ1-1,NA,TGTGCCAGCAGGCACGGGAGGATGGGCACTGAAGCTTTCTTT,CASRHGRMGTEAFF
TRBV2,NA,TRBJ2-5,NA,TGTGCCAGCAGTGAGTCAGCGGGCCCCCAAGAGACCCAGTACTTC,CASSESAGPQETQYF
TRBV18,once,TRBJ1-2,NA,TGTGCCAGCTCACCACCGTCGGGGCAGGGGTATGGCTACACCTTC,CASSPPSGQGYGYTF
TRBV15,NA,TRBJ1-3,NA,TGTGCCACCCAGAGGGAATCTGGAAACACCATATATTTT,CATQRESGNTIYF
TRBV18,NA,TRBJ1-1,NA,TGTGCCAGCTCCTCCAAATGGGGGGGCACTGAAGCTTTCTTT,CASSSKWGGTEAFF
TRBV2,NA,TRBJ2-7,NA,TGTGCCAGCAGTGCGGGCTACGAGCAGTACTTC,CASSAGYEQYF
TRBV28,NA,TRBJ2-7,NA,TGTGCCAGCAGGACTTACTACGAGCAGTACTTC,CASRTYYEQYF
TRBV2,NA,TRBJ2-5,NA,TGTGCCAGCACCGGTTTCGAGACCCAGTACTTC,CASTGFETQYF
TRBV7-9,NA,TRBJ1-1,NA,TGTGCCAGCAGCTTAGGACTAACTGTCACTGAAGCTTTCTTT,CASSLGLTVTEAFF
TRBV30,NA,TRBJ2-4,NA,TGTGCCTGGAGTGTAAGCGGAGGGCAGAACACAAACTTC,CAWSVSGGQNTNF
TRBV5-1,NA,TRBJ2-1,TRBD2,TGCGCCAGCAGCATTAGCGGGAGGCACAATGAGCAGTTCTTC,CASSISGRHNEQFF
TRBV6-1,NA,TRBJ2-3,NA,TGTGCCAGCAGTGAAGCGATGGCCAGGATCACAGATACGCAGTATTTT,CASSEAMARITDTQYF
TRBV14,NA,TRBJ2-1,NA,TGTGCCAGCAGCCAAGAAGACTTAACCGTCCACAATGAGCAGTTCTTC,CASSQEDLTVHNEQFF
TRBV3-1/TRBV3-2,once,TRBJ1-1,NA,TGTGCCAGCAGCCTAATGAACACTGAAGCTTTCTTT,CASSLMNTEAFF
TRBV6-1,NA,TRBJ2-1,NA,TGTGCCAGCAGCGAACCCCAGCGGGCCGCCTACAATGAGCAGTTCTTC,CASSEPQRAAYNEQFF
TRBV19,NA,TRBJ2-1,NA,TGTGCCAGTAGTATAAATTCCGGTGAGCAGTTCTTC,CASSINSGEQFF
TRBV6-6,NA,TRBJ1-3,TRBD1,TGTGCCAGCAGTCAAGACAGGGGTATGAGAAACACCATATATTTT,CASSQDRGMRNTIYF
TRBV2,NA,TRBJ1-3,TRBD1,TGTGCCAGCAGTCTGGGACAGGGAATAAACACCATATATTTT,CASSLGQGINTIYF
TRBV30,NA,TRBJ2-7,NA,TGTGCCTGGAGTTCAGGGCTAAAAATCGAGCAGTACTTC,CAWSSGLKIEQYF
TRBV25-1,NA,TRBJ1-5,TRBD1,TGTGCCAGCAGTGCCGGGACAGGAGGCAATCAGCCCCAGCATTTT,CASSAGTGGNQPQHF
TRBV18,NA,TRBJ2-2,TRBD1,TGTGCCAGCTCACGGGACAGGGGGGCCACCGGGGAGCTGTTTTTT,CASSRDRGATGELFF
TRBV23-1,NA,TRBJ1-3,NA,TGCGCCAGCACGACAGGATGGGGTGACTCTGGAAACACCATATATTTT,CASTTGWGDSGNTIYF
TRBV27,NA,TRBJ1-5,TRBD1,TGTGCCAGCAGTTCGAGACGACAGGGAGTAGGCAATCAGCCCCAGCATTTT,CASSSRRQGVGNQPQHF
TRBV12-3/TRBV12-4,NA,TRBJ2-3,NA,TGTGCCAGCAGCCGGGCGGGACTTAATACGCAGTATTTT,CASSRAGLNTQYF
TRBV7-6,NA,TRBJ1-3,NA,TGTGCCAGCAGCTTTACTGGAAACACCATATATTTT,CASSFTGNTIYF
TRBV19,NA,TRBJ1-1,NA,TGTGCCAGCCCCCCTTCCGAGGGGGTGAACACTGAAGCTTTCTTT,CASPPSEGVNTEAFF
TRBV10-2,NA,TRBJ1-6,TRBD1,TGCGCCAGCACGGACAGGGTGAATTCACCCCTCCACTTT,CASTDRVNSPLHF
TRBV5-1,NA,TRBJ2-7,TRBD1,TGCGCCAGCAGCTTACAGGGGAGCTCCTACGAGCAGTACTTC,CASSLQGSSYEQYF
TRBV27,NA,TRBJ1-4,TRBD1,TGTGCCAGCAGATACAGGGGGTTTAATGAAAAACTGTTTTTT,CASRYRGFNEKLFF
TRBV9,NA,TRBJ1-6,TRBD1,TGTGCCAGCAGCGTCGGACAGGGCTGGGGTAATTCACCCCTCCACTTT,CASSVGQGWGNSPLHF
TRBV7-2,once,TRBJ1-1,NA,TGTGCCAGCAGCTTAGGTCCCCAGGGGACTGAAGCTTTCTTT,CASSLGPQGTEAFF
TRBV28,NA,TRBJ1-1,NA,TGTGCCAGCAGTTTCAGCGGCATGTCGAACACTGAAGCTTTCTTT,CASSFSGMSNTEAFF
TRBV4-1,NA,TRBJ2-5,TRBD2,TGCGCCAGCAGCCGGTCGGGACTAGCTCAAGAGACCCAGTACTTC,CASSRSGLAQETQYF
TRBV18,NA,TRBJ1-6,TRBD1,TGTGCCAGCTCACCACTTCAGGGGGCCAGGGATTCACCCCTCCACTTT,CASSPLQGARDSPLHF